This T cell receptor beta chain was obtained from a study of PD-L1 blockade in urothelial cancer. Background on the study: The number of prior chemotherapy regimens per patient was 0 to 3.

This CDR3 is built from 16 residues. V trimming: 4 bases; J trimming: 2 bases; junction bases outside the gene matches: 8. Germline loops: CDR1 SGHDT, CDR2 YYEEEE. Sequenced by immunoSEQ multiplex PCR; TCRdb stores in-frame clones only, minus some. The table includes approximately 100,000 clones, under 85% detected once. Each patient supplied 1 to 8 pretreatment and on-treatment samples. This chain connects TRBV5-6 to TRBJ2-3; 9 nucleotides match TRBD2. This material consisted of PBMCs, taken around atezolizumab (anti-PD-L1) treatment. The receptor was derived from a man aged 45-60 years with urothelial cancer. The CDR3: CASSRPLAGYTDTQYF. The CDR3 nucleotides are TGTGCCAGCAGCCGACCTCTAGCGGGGTACACAGATACGCAGTATTTT. The variable domain in full, completed from reference TRBV5-6 and TRBJ2-3, reads DAGVTQSPTHLIKTRGQQVTLRCSPKSGHDTVSWYQQALGQGPQFIFQYYEEEERQRGNFPDRFSGHQFPNYSSELNVNALLLGDSALYLCASSRPLAGYTDTQYFGPGTRLTVL.